Listed below are T cell receptor beta chains from one sample, sequenced in a study of blood T cell repertoires in COVID-19. Profiled with immunoSEQ multiplex PCR; TCRdb holds only in-frame clones, not every one. This table holds 150,000 to 200,000 clones, 75% to 90% found once. The sample was PBMCs or T cells enriched from blood (not recorded which). These receptors all stem from a woman aged 18 to 35 who had recovered from COVID-19. Both conserved end residues are part of each CDR3. The D gene is left open where the match is weak. Clone sizes are given selectively: once, few, many, or a class where the clone is expanded.

V	J	D	size	DNA	CDR3
TRBV7-8	TRBJ1-5	TRBD1	-	TGTGCCAGCAGCCGAGAGGGACAGCCAAATCAGCCCCAGCATTTT	CASSREGQPNQPQHF
TRBV30	TRBJ2-7	TRBD2	-	TGTGCCTGGAGTGATGGGCGGGAGGTGGGCGAGCAGTACTTC	CAWSDGREVGEQYF
TRBV6-5	TRBJ2-7	TRBD2	few	TGTGCCAGCAGTTACTCGAGCGGGAGTTCCTACGAGCAGTACTTC	CASSYSSGSSYEQYF
TRBV3-1/TRBV3-2	TRBJ1-3	TRBD1	few	TGTGCCAGCAGCTCGACGACAGGGACCTCTGGAAACACCATATATTTT	CASSSTTGTSGNTIYF
TRBV6-5	TRBJ1-5	-	-	TGTGCCAGCACAATTCAGAGCAATCAGCCCCAGCATTTT	CASTIQSNQPQHF
TRBV27	TRBJ2-7	TRBD2	-	TGTGCCAGCAGACGAGGACTAGCGGGAGTTGAGCAGTACTTC	CASRRGLAGVEQYF
TRBV18	TRBJ1-2	TRBD1	-	TGTGCCAGCTCACTAGACAGGGCCGACTTCTATGGCTACACCTTC	CASSLDRADFYGYTF
TRBV27	TRBJ2-7	TRBD1	-	TGTGCCAGCAGTTACGGACAGGGACTCTACGAGCAGTACTTC	CASSYGQGLYEQYF
TRBV5-1	TRBJ2-3	TRBD2	-	TGCGCCAGCAGCCCGGGACTAGCGGGAGTCAATTTGGGGACTGATACGCAGTATTTT	CASSPGLAGVNLGTDTQYF
TRBV5-1	TRBJ2-7	-	-	TGCGCCAGCAGCTTGAGATCAGGGGAGCGGTACGAGCAGTACTTC	CASSLRSGERYEQYF
TRBV14	TRBJ2-7	TRBD2	-	TGTGCCAGCAGCCAAGAGGGGACTAGCGACTCCTACGAGCAGTACTTC	CASSQEGTSDSYEQYF
TRBV4-2	TRBJ2-6	-	-	TGTGCCAGCAGCCATACGACAGGCTCGGATGGGGCCAACGTCCTGACTTTC	CASSHTTGSDGANVLTF
TRBV28	TRBJ2-7	-	-	TGTGCCAGCAGTTTAAGAGGCTACGAGCAGTACTTC	CASSLRGYEQYF
TRBV20-1	TRBJ2-5	-	-	TGCAGTGCTCAACTTGAGGAGACCCAGTACTTC	CSAQLEETQYF
TRBV5-1	TRBJ1-4	-	-	TGCGCCAGCAGCTTGGGGGGAGCGGGCGGAAATGAAAAACTGTTTTTT	CASSLGGAGGNEKLFF
TRBV5-8	TRBJ1-6	-	-	TGTGCCAGCAGCTTGGATAGGGGTGGACTAGGTAATTCACCCCTCCACTTT	CASSLDRGGLGNSPLHF
TRBV2	TRBJ1-5	-	-	TGTGCCAGCAGGGGTAGGCGGCGGGATCAGCCCCAGCATTTT	CASRGRRRDQPQHF
TRBV5-1	TRBJ2-1	-	-	TGCGCCAGCAGCCAGCGGGTAAATCTCAATGAGCAGTTCTTC	CASSQRVNLNEQFF
TRBV7-2	TRBJ2-3	TRBD2	-	TGTGCCAGCAGCTTAATATCGGGGGAGGGACCCACAGATACGCAGTATTTT	CASSLISGEGPTDTQYF
TRBV27	TRBJ1-1	-	-	TGTGCCAGCAGTAGCTTCGTGGGCGCAAGCACTGAAGCTTTCTTT	CASSSFVGASTEAFF
TRBV28	TRBJ2-1	-	-	TGTGCCAGCAGGGACAGTCATGAGCAGTTCTTC	CASRDSHEQFF
TRBV12-5	TRBJ2-1	TRBD2	-	TGTGCTAGTGGTTTAAGCGGGATGCCCTACAATGAGCAGTTCTTC	CASGLSGMPYNEQFF
TRBV12-3/TRBV12-4	TRBJ2-2	-	-	TGTGCCAGCAGTTTCGGAGGGTCCGGGGAGCTGTTTTTT	CASSFGGSGELFF
TRBV20-1	TRBJ2-5	-	-	TGCAGTGCTAGTCTTGCGGGATTTGGGGAGACCCAGTACTTC	CSASLAGFGETQYF
TRBV4-3	TRBJ2-2	TRBD2	-	TGCGCCAGCAGCCACCAATGGGGGGGAATCACCGGGGAGCTGTTTTTT	CASSHQWGGITGELFF